This note documents a single T cell receptor (beta chain) sequence. What it binds is not known. This sample is part of a study of tumor and adjacent non-tumor tissue in lung cancer. Study overall: The patients, around 10 men and about 5 women, were roughly 30 to 80 with stage I to III disease. On average, productive TCRbeta reads reached a few million per sample.

V lost 4 bases to trimming and J lost 6 bases; unmatched junction nucleotides: 4. CDR1 SGHNT and CDR2 YYREEE come from the germline V gene (reference sequence). CDR3 length: 13 residues. This sample's RNA came from whole unsorted tissue. More than 3 cm separated this lung sample from the edge of the tumor. TCRbeta libraries were built with three rounds of nested PCR, modified from ARM-PCR. TCRdb itself ran the multiplex PCR reads through MiXCR, one entry per CDR3 protein. Of under 80,000 distinct CDR3 sequences in the sample, around three quarters are singletons; the top ten hold more than 35%. The study, taken as a whole, reports: Compared with tumor, normal lung showed significantly lower TCR diversity.

What was sequenced was distant non-tumor lung tissue. This receptor was obtained from a man between 60 and 75 years old with non-small cell lung cancer. The chain couples TRBV5-4 to TRBJ2-7; 10 bases fit TRBD2. This CDR3 is CASSLGLAFEQYF. DNA for the CDR3: TGTGCCAGCAGCCTGGGACTAGCGTTCGAGCAGTACTTC.